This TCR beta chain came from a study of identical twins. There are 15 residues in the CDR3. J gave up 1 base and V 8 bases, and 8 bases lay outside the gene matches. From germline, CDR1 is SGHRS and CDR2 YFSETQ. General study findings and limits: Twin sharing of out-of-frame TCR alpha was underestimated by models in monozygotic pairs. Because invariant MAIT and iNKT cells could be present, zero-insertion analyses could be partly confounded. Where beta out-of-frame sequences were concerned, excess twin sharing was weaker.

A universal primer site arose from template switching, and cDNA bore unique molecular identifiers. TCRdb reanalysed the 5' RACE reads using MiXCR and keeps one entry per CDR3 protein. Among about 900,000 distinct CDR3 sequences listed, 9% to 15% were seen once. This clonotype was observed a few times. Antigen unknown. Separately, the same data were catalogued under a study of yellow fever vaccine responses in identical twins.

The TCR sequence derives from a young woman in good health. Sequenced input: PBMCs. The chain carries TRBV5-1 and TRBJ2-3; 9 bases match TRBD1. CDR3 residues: CASQPTGGRTDTQYF. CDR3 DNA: TGCGCCAGTCAACCTACAGGGGGCCGCACAGATACGCAGTATTTT.